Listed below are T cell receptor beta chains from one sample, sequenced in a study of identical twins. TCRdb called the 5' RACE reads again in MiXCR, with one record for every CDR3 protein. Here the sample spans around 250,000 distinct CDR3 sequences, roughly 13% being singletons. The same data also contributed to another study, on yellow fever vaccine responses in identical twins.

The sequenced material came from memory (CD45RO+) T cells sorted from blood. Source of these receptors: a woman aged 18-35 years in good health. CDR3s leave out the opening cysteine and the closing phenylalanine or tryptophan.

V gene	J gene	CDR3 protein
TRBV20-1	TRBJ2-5	SRSAGVETQY
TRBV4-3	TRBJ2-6	ASSQDRFGSGANVLT
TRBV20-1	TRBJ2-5	SARDHGAGATGAQY
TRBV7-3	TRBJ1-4	ASSPTANRNEKLF
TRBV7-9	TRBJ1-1	ASSPDNTEAF
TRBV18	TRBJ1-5	ASSGAPGEPQH
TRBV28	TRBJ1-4	ASSPRGQGVGVTNEKLF
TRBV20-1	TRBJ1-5	SARAHGTYVVQPQH
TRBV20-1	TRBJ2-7	SARARVYEQY
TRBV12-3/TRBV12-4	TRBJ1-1	ASSLVGVTIEAF
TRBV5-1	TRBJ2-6	ASSLVHGSGANVLT
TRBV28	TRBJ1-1	ASSLSPGWGGNTEAF
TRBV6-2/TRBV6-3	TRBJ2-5	ASRDLSGSRKETQY
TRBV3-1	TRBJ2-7	ASSPTGTGGYEQY
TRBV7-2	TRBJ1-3	ASSPQSSSGNTIY
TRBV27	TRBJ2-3	ASSFQGNTQY
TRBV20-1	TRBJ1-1	SARRTDTEAF
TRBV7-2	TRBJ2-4	ASSLDGTTKNIQY
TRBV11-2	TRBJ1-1	AGGVQGAEAF
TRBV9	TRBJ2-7	ASSPSGSHTSSYEQY
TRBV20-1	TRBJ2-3	SARVLGGMLTQY
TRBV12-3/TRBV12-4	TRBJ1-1	ASRPTGGGTEAF
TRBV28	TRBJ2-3	ASGGLAPDTQY
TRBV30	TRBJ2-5	AWSVRFPGLGSKETQY
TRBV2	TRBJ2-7	ASREGEQY
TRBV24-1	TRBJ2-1	ATSSPEGSSYNEQF
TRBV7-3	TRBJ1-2	ASSPFPGPYGYT
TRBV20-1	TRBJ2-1	SARPIAGGYNEQF
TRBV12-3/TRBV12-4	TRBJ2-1	ASSLRDFHFFNERF
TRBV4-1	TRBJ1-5	ASSQPDRVGNQPQH
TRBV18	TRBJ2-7	ASSPTGGTYEQY
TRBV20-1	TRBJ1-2	SAMAGANYGYT
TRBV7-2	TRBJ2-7	ASSLVGGTSGSYEQY
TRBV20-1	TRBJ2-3	SAERTGYTDTQY
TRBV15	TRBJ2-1	ATSRPGGLAAYNEQF
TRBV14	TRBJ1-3	ASSPTQNTIY
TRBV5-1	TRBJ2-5	ASSSGQGIQETQY
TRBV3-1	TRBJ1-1	ASSQGYANTEAF
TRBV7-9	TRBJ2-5	ASSTRVAGMETQY
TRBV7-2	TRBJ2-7	ASSLAVQGHEQY
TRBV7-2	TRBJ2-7	ASRRSGAYEQY
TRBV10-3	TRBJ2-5	AISDSGRALGTQY
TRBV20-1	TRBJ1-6	SARVSGKGSPLH
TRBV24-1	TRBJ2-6	ATKGRGTSGANVLT
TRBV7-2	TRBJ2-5	ASSLLGNQETQY
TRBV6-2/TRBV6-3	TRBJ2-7	ASRPGATALYEQY
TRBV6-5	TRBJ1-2	ASSSRSYGYT
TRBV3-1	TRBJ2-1	ASSWKVGSYNEQF
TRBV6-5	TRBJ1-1	ASSYPSGGHTEAF
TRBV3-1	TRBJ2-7	ASSQASGSEQY
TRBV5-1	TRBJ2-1	ASSVQGYNEQF
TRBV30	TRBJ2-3	ARTHRDTQY
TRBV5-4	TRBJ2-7	ASSLAGVSSYEQY
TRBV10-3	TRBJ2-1	AIRDRVLNNEQF
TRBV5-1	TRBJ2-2	ASSLVGTFNSGELF
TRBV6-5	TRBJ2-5	ASTRGGETQY
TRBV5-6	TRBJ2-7	ASTLRTGISYEQY